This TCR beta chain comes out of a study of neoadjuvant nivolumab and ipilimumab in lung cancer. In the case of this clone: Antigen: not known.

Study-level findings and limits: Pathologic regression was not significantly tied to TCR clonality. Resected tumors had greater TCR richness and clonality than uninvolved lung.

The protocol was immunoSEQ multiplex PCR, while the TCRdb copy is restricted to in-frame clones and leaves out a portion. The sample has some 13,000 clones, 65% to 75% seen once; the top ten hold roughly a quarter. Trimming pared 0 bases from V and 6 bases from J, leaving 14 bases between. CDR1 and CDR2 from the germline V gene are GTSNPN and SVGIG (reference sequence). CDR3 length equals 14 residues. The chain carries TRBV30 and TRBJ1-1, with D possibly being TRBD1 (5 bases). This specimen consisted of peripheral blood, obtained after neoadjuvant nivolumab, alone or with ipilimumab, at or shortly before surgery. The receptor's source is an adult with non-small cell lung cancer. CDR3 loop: CAWSVQGAKAEAFF. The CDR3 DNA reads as TGTGCCTGGAGTGTACAAGGGGCGAAGGCTGAAGCTTTCTTT.